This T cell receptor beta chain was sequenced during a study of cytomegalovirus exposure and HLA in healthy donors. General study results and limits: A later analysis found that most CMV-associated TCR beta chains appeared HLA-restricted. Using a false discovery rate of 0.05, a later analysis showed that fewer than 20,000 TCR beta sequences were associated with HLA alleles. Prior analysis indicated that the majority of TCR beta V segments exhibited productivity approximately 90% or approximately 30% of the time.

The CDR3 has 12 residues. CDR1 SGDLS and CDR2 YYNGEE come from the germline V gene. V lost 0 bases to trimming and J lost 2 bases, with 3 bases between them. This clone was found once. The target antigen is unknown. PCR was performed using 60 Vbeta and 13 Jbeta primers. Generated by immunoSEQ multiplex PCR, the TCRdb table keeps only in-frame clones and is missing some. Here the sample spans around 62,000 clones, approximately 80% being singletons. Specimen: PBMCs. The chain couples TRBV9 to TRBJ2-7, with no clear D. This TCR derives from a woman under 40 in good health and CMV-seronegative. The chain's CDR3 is CASSVGTYEQYF. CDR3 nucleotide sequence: TGTGCCAGCAGCGTAGGTACCTACGAGCAGTACTTC.